This paragraph reports one T cell receptor beta chain. Antigen specificity is unknown. In germline, CDR1 is SGDLS, CDR2 YYNGEE. The CDR3 is made up of 15 amino acids. J lost 5 bases, V lost 1 base, and 6 bases had no gene match. This record belongs to a study of T cells in localized non-small cell lung cancer. Regarding the study as a whole: Adjacent lung was found to contain a median approximately 60 of the top 100 tumor clones. Tumor showed lower T cell clonality than uninvolved adjacent lung, where it was highest.

Measured with immunoSEQ multiplex PCR; TCRdb has only the in-frame clones, and not every one. The sample shows about 53,000 clones, approximately 88% of them seen only once. This rearrangement joins TRBV9 to TRBJ1-1; 9 bases are shared with TRBD1. This TCR was recovered from a man between 40 and 69 years old with stage III lung adenocarcinoma. This sample comprised peripheral blood mononuclear cells, obtained before any cancer treatment. The CDR3 DNA reads as TGTGCCAGCAGCGTAACAGGGGGCGCGGTGACTGAAGCTTTCTTT. This translates into CASSVTGGAVTEAFF.